This T cell receptor (beta chain) was recorded in a study of PD-L1 blockade in urothelial cancer (TCRdb year 2017). Regarding the complete study: All patients started therapy in the mid-2010s and received atezolizumab 1,200 mg intravenously every 3 weeks. About nine tenths of the roughly 29 patients were identified as males with urothelial cancer of bladder origin, and a prior smoking history was reported by 18 of 29 patients. An ECOG performance status of 0 or 1 was recorded for the patients, and 0 to 3 prior chemotherapy regimens had been received by the patients. Blood samples were analyzed at two time points: 3 weeks after treatment start (second dose) and 6 weeks after treatment start. A median of 141,255 T cells and some 82,000 unique TCRs was obtained from blood samples, and a median clonality of approximately 0.08 was observed. The study was an exploratory multi-omic analysis of somatic, immune and clinical correlates of response to PD-L1 blockade with atezolizumab in urothelial cancer. Pretreatment tumor samples, along with matched peripheral blood serially collected before and after atezolizumab treatment, were subjected to TCR sequencing. Progression-free survival longer than 6 months counted as durable clinical benefit, and TCR features were additionally tested against both progression-free and overall survival. Whole exome sequencing and RNA sequencing of pretreatment tumors were performed alongside TCR sequencing in the same patients. Durable clinical benefit was achieved by nine patients and was not achieved by 20 patients. Pretreatment blood TCR-seq was available for 30 or so patients, at least one posttreatment blood collection was obtained for 25 or so patients, and tumor TCR-seq was available for 25 or so patients.

Interpreted using the paper, the time point label stands for: pretreatment peripheral blood. A cohort of about 27 patients with locally advanced or metastatic urothelial carcinoma, treated at Memorial Sloan Kettering on a trial protocol, was included. Peripheral blood mononuclear cells were collected pretreatment and during treatment, at between 1 and 8 total time points per patient. The Qiagen DNeasy Blood extraction kit was used to purify genomic DNA from total PBMCs and tumor samples. PBMCs were collected pretreatment and during treatment, and were isolated and stored as previously described. The CDR3 sequence holds 15 residues, the cysteine and phenylalanine included. Of the read, only the CDR3 DNA is kept; its 45 bases are in frame from base 1. V is clipped by 4 bases and J by 2 bases, and the sequence between their germline boundaries is 12 bases long. Sequences SGHKS (CDR1) and YYEKEE (CDR2) are obtained from the germline V gene (reference sequence).

Synthetic TCR analog templates were spiked into each PCR so that absolute template abundance could be estimated from read counts. The immunoSEQ assay was used to amplify TCRbeta CDR3 regions from genomic DNA with bias-controlled V and J gene primers. Sequencing of rearranged TCRbeta segments was performed at approximately 20X coverage. As for how the authors treated the data: Clustering was used to correct sequencing errors, and CDR3s were annotated against IMGT to assign V, D and J genes. Downstream analyses used only productive TCRbeta rearrangements and left out out-of-frame or stop-codon sequences. Clonality was computed as one minus Shannon entropy normalized by the log of the number of unique productive sequences. Clones differing between time points or between blood and tumor were identified by Fisher's exact test with Benjamini-Hochberg correction at adjusted p below 0.01. Entries here come from immuneACCESS through TCRdb and include only in-frame sequences with V and J called. Some clones fail to appear in such tables; in the studies checked, an unresolved V gene covers under half of the shortfall, and the cause of the remainder is unknown. Clonal size and the V and J genes are those of that table, whereas D and trimming came from the DNA. In all, the sample holds almost 50,000 clones, and under 90% of those were seen once. The ten largest clones capture approximately 2.9% of the sample.

Beyond this particular receptor, the publication reports: Small sample size (n of about 29) and many exploratory analyses mean the results are intended to be hypothesis-generating. Improved progression-free and overall survival was found to be associated with pretreatment peripheral blood TCR clonality below the median. At 3 weeks after the start of treatment, tumor-associated TCR clones in peripheral blood had expanded more in patients with durable benefit (n ≈ 20, p = 0.022).

A word on this clone: Its recognized antigen is unknown. The record has no base qualities; no much larger clone is one base away.

The origin of this receptor is a man aged 65 to 79 with urothelial cancer. The input for sequencing was PBMCs, taken around atezolizumab (anti-PD-L1) treatment. The V and J segments used are TRBV5-5 and TRBJ2-2, with a weak D call of TRBD1 (5 bases match). The DNA sequence reads TGTGCCAGCAGCATGTCAGGGATCAACACCGGGGAGCTGTTTTTT. Its protein reads: CASSMSGINTGELFF.